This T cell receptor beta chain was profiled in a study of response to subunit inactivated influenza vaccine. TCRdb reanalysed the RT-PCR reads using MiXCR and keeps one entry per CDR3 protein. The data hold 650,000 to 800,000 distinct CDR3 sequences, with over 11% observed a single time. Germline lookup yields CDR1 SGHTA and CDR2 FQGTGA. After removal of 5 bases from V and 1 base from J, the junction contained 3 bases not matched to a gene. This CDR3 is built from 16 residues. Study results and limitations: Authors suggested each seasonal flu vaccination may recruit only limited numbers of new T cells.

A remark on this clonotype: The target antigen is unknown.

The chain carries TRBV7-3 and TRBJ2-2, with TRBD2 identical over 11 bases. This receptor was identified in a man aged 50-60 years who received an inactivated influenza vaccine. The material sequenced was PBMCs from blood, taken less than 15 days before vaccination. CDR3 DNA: TGTGCCAGCAGCAAGACTAGCGGGGTGAACACCGGGGAGCTGTTTTTT. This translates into CASSKTSGVNTGELFF.